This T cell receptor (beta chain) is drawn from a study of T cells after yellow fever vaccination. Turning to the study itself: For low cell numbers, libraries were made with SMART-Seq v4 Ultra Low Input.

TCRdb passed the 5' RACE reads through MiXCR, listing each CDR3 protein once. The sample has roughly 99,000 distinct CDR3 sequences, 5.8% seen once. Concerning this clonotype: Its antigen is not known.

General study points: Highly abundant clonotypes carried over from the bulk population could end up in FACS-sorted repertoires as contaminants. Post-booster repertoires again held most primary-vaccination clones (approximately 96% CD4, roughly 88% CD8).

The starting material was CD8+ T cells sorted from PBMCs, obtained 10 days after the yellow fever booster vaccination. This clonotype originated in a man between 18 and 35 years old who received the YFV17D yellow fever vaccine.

CDR3 loop: CASSFRRTGELFF. The CDR3 DNA sequence: TGTGCCAGCAGTTTTCGGCGGACCGGGGAGCTGTTTTTT. The chain joins TRBV28 to TRBJ2-2; unclear D gene. V was cut by 3 bases and J by 5 bases, with 7 bases left in between. CDR1 is MDHEN and CDR2 is SYDVKM in the germline V gene. CDR3 size: 13 residues.